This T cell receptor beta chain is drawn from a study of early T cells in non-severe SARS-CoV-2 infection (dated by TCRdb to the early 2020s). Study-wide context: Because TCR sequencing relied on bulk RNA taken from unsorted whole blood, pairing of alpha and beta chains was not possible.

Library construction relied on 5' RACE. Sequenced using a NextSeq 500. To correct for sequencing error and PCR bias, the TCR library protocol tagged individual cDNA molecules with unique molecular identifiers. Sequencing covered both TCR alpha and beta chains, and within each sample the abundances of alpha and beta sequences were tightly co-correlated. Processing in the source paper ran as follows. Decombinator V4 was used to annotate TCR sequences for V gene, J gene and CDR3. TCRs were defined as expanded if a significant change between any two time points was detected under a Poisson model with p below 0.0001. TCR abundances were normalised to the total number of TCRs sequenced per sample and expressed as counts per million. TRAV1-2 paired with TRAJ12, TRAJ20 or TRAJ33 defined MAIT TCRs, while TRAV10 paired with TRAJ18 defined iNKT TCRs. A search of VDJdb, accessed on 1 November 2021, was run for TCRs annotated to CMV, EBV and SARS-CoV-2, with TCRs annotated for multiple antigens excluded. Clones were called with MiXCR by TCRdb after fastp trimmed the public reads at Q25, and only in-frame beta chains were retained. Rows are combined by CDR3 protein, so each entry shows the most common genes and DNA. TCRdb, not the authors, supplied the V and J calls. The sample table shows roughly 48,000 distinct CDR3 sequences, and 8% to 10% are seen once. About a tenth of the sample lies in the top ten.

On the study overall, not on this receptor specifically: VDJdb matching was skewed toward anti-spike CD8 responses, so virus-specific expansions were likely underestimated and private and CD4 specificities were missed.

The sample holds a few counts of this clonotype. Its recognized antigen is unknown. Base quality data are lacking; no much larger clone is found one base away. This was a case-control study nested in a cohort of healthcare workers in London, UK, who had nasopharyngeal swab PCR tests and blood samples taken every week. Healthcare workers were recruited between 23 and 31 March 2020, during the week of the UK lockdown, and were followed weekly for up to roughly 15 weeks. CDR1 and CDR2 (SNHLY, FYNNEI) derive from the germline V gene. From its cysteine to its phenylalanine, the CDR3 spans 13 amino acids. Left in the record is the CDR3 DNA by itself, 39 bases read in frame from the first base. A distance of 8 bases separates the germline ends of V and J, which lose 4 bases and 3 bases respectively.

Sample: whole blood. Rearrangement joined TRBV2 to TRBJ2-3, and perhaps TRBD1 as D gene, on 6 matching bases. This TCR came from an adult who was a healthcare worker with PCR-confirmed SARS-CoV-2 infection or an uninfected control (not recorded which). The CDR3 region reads CASSGDRTDTQYF. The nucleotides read TGTGCCAGCAGTGGAGACAGGACAGATACGCAGTATTTT.